The next 22 T cell receptor beta chains were all read from a single sample in a study of T cell changes during pregnancy in multiple sclerosis (dated by TCRdb to the late 2010s). The receptor library was made with the immunoSEQ multiplex PCR assay. Here the immuneACCESS table is served through TCRdb, limited to in-frame sequences with V and J called. Missing clones are a known gap in these copies; in checked studies unresolved V genes cover under half, and the rest lacks a known reason. This sample gives roughly 110,000 clones in total; under 95% of them show up just once. The top ten clonotypes cover roughly 1.7% of the sample. Specimen: peripheral blood, collected after pregnancy. The receptor set was obtained from a female donor with multiple sclerosis, enrolled in a pregnancy study.

The chain is built from TRBV5-6 and TRBJ2-5, with 8 bases lining up with TRBD1. CDR1 SGHDT and CDR2 YYEEEE come from the germline V gene. With V trimmed by 2 bases and J by 5 bases, 11 bases remained unmatched. The CDR3 is made up of 16 amino acids. The CDR3 reads CASSLRTGLGPETQYF. For the CDR3, the DNA is TGTGCCAGCAGCTTAAGGACAGGGCTGGGGCCTGAGACCCAGTACTTC.

J is TRBJ2-2 and V is TRBV6-6; D may be TRBD1 (5 bases). Trimming left V 3 bases short and J 6 bases short, with 8 bases between. Germline CDR1 reads MNHNY; CDR2 reads SVGAGI (reference sequence). The CDR3 spans 13 residues. The CDR3 coding sequence is TGTGCCAGCAGTTATACAGGCTCCGGGGAGCTGTTTTTT. Its protein is CASSYTGSGELFF.

V gene TRBV9 combines with J gene TRBJ2-7, with 9 bases identical to TRBD1. V trimming: 3 bases; J trimming: 4 bases; junction bases outside the gene matches: 8. CDR1 and CDR2 from the germline V gene are SGDLS and YYNGEE. The CDR3 has 15 residues. CDR3 loop: CASSAGTGPLYEQYF. The CDR3 DNA is TGTGCCAGCAGCGCCGGGACAGGGCCCCTGTACGAGCAGTACTTC.

V usage is TRBV28 and J usage is TRBJ2-1; D is ambiguous. Germline CDR1 reads MDHEN; CDR2 reads SYDVKM. The CDR3 is 14 amino acids. V shed 3 bases and J shed 5 bases, with 11 bases lying between them. For the CDR3, the DNA is TGTGCCAGCAGTTTTTTTTCTAGTAACAATGAGCAGTTCTTC. It translates to CASSFFSSNNEQFF.

This clone showed up just a few times. This chain connects TRBV2 to TRBJ1-5, with D hard to call. This CDR3 has 14 residues. Trimming took off 4 bases at V and 3 bases at J, with 10 bases between the two ends. Germline CDR1 and CDR2: SNHLY and FYNNEI. For the CDR3, the DNA is TGTGCCAGCAGTGGTCCAGGCACCAATCAGCCCCAGCATTTT. It specifies CASSGPGTNQPQHF.

The CDR3, as DNA: TGTGCCAGCTCACCTGCGGGGTCGTGGACTAGCGGGAGCGGCACAGATACGCAGTATTTT. Translating it yields CASSPAGSWTSGSGTDTQYF. The rearrangement links TRBV18 to TRBJ2-3, with 13 nucleotides matching TRBD2. J lost 1 base, V lost 3 bases, and 13 bases had no gene match. The germline V gene encodes CDR1 KGHSH and CDR2 LQKENI. The CDR3 has 20 residues.

The table lists this clone with a few counts. The V call is TRBV19, the J call TRBJ1-1; a weak D match, TRBD1 (6 bases). This CDR3 has 13 amino acids. The V end lost 3 bases, the J end lost 6 bases, and 11 bases lay between the germline ends. Germline values: CDR1 LNHDA, CDR2 SQIVND (reference sequence). CDR3 DNA sequence: TGTGCCAGTAGTATCCTGGGGGCATCTGAAGCTTTCTTT. Its translation: CASSILGASEAFF.

A single count supports this clone. V is TRBV5-4 and J is TRBJ1-5, with D perhaps TRBD1 (5 bases). Germline CDR1 reads SGHNT; CDR2 reads YYREEE (reference sequence). Trimming stripped 3 bases from V and 9 bases from J, with 16 bases between. The CDR3 is made up of 14 amino acids. Written as DNA, the CDR3 is TGTGCCAGCAGCTCCGACAGAGACTCCTCGCCCCAGCATTTT. Translation: CASSSDRDSSPQHF.

The chain combines TRBV4-1 with TRBJ2-5, with 9 nucleotides matching TRBD1. The J segment lost 5 bases and the V segment lost 4 bases, leaving 8 bases of the junction unmatched. Germline CDR1 and CDR2: MGHRA and YSYEKL. The CDR3 consists of 15 residues. The CDR3 coding sequence is TGCGCCAGCAGCCTAGTTGGGACAGGGTCCGAGACCCAGTACTTC. This codes for CASSLVGTGSETQYF.

The chain is built from TRBV7-2 and TRBJ2-3, with unresolved D. The CDR3 sequence is 14 residues long. V shed 3 bases and J shed 1 base, with 8 bases lying between them. CDR1 and CDR2 from the germline V gene are SGHTA and FQGNSA. CDR3 sequence reads: CASSLSLRTDTQYF. CDR3 bases: TGTGCCAGCAGCTTGAGCCTTCGCACAGATACGCAGTATTTT. Using reference TRBV7-2 and TRBJ2-3 for the parts outside the CDR3, the full variable domain is GAGVSQSPSNKVTEKGKDVELRCDPISGHTALYWYRQSLGQGLEFLIYFQGNSAPDKSGLPSDRFSAERTGGSVSTLTIQRTQQEDSAVYLCASSLSLRTDTQYFGPGTRLTVL.

This CDR3 reads CASSVAGVNTEAFF. DNA of the CDR3: TGTGCCAGCAGCGTTGCAGGGGTGAACACTGAAGCTTTCTTT. This chain connects TRBV9 to TRBJ1-1, with D possibly matching TRBD1 (6 bases). V lost 2 bases, J lost 0 bases, and 8 bases lay in between. The V gene's germline CDR1 is SGDLS and CDR2 YYNGEE. The CDR3 is 14 amino acids.

The rearrangement joins TRBV10-3 to TRBJ1-1, with 7 bases lining up with TRBD1. Trimming cost V 0 bases and J 5 bases; bases outside gene matches: 6. CDR1 and CDR2 from the germline V gene are ENHRY and SYGVKD. This CDR3 contains 15 residues. CDR3 sequence: CAISESTGSGTEAFF. Here the CDR3 DNA reads TGTGCCATCAGTGAGTCGACAGGGAGTGGGACTGAAGCTTTCTTT.

The chain is built from TRBV10-1 and TRBJ2-7, with a tentative D call TRBD2 (5 bases). With 2 bases removed from V and 5 bases from J, the gap between germline ends came to 16 bases. Germline V CDR1 and CDR2: WNHNN, SYGVQD (reference sequence). The length of the CDR3 is 15 residues. CDR3 in DNA: TGCGCCAGCAGTGAGGGAGAGGGCCCTAGGGACGAGCAGTACTTC. It encodes CASSEGEGPRDEQYF.

V usage is TRBV6-1 and J usage is TRBJ2-3, with a possible D match to TRBD1 (5 bases). Germline assignment: CDR1 MNHNS and CDR2 SASEGT. V lost 5 bases and J lost 1, with 10 bases in between. This CDR3 comprises 14 residues. CDR3 in amino acids: CASSRGFGTDTQYF. The CDR3 DNA is TGTGCCAGCAGTAGGGGCTTCGGCACAGATACGCAGTATTTT.

The chain uses TRBV1 and TRBJ2-1; TRBD2, the table's D call, lacks a check against the DNA. TRBV1 is shown as a pseudogene. This CDR3 has 17 amino acids. The CDR3 protein is CTSSPRAAGGQRGEQFF. Here the CDR3 DNA reads TGCACCAGCAGCCCCCGGGCAGCGGGGGGTCAAAGGGGTGAGCAGTTCTTC.

The rearrangement uses TRBV9 and TRBJ2-1, with D perhaps matching TRBD2 (6 bases). The ends were cut back, 0 bases at V and 0 bases at J, with 13 bases in the middle. CDR3 length equals 17 residues. Germline V lookup: CDR1 SGDLS, CDR2 YYNGEE. The chain's CDR3 is CASSVEGRGYSYNEQFF. Here the CDR3 DNA reads TGTGCCAGCAGCGTAGAGGGCCGGGGGTACTCCTACAATGAGCAGTTCTTC. Drawing the rest from reference TRBV9 and TRBJ2-1, the complete variable domain is DSGVTQTPKHLITATGQRVTLRCSPRSGDLSVYWYQQSLDQGLQFLIQYYNGEERAKGNILERFSAQQFPDLHSELNLSSLELGDSALYFCASSVEGRGYSYNEQFFGPGTRLTVL.

The chain couples TRBV6-1 to TRBJ2-4, with TRBD1 as a possible D gene (5 bases). The CDR3 loop spans 14 amino acids. Deletions cut 6 bases from V and 6 bases from J, with 15 bases between. The germline CDR1 and CDR2 sequences are MNHNS and SASEGT. CDR3 DNA sequence: TGTGCCAGCAGCCCTCTTAGGGGCGGAAACATTCAGTACTTC. Translated, it gives CASSPLRGGNIQYF.

The chain employs TRBV19 and TRBJ1-1, with D unclear. The V gene lost 0 bases and the J gene lost 6 bases, with 8 bases spanning the gap. Per the germline V gene, CDR1 is LNHDA and CDR2 is SQIVND (reference sequence). The CDR3 totals 13 residues. CDR3 DNA sequence: TGTGCCAGTAGTATAGATCGAACGGCTGAAGCTTTCTTT. It codes for CASSIDRTAEAFF. The full variable domain, rest sourced from reference TRBV19 and TRBJ1-1, is DGGITQSPKYLFRKEGQNVTLSCEQNLNHDAMYWYRQDPGQGLRLIYYSQIVNDFQKGDIAEGYSVSREKKESFPLTVTSAQKNPTAFYLCASSIDRTAEAFFGQGTRLTVV.

There are a few counts of this clone. V gene TRBV28 combines with J gene TRBJ1-5; no definite D call. The CDR3 contains 15 residues. Trimming stripped 4 bases from V and 6 bases from J, with 16 bases between. Germline CDR1 reads MDHEN; CDR2 reads SYDVKM. The CDR3 nucleotides are TGTGCCAGCAGTTCCCCCCCGGTAGGGAGTCAGCCCCAGCATTTT. Translating it yields CASSSPPVGSQPQHF.

J is TRBJ2-1 and V is TRBV7-4; TRBD2 matches 16 bases. Per the germline V gene, CDR1 is SGHVT and CDR2 is SQSDAQ. J was trimmed by 7 bases and V by 4 bases; bases with no gene match: 10. There are 18 residues in the CDR3. As DNA, the CDR3 is TGTGCCAGCAGCTCGGGACTAGCGGGGGGGCCTGACAAAAATGAGCAGTTCTTC. It codes for CASSSGLAGGPDKNEQFF.

This chain connects TRBV4-2 to TRBJ2-3; a weak D match, TRBD2 (6 bases). Deletions cut 6 bases from V and 6 bases from J, with 16 bases between. This CDR3 comprises 14 residues. Germline V gene sequence: CDR1 LGHNA, CDR2 YNFKEQ. The DNA of the CDR3 is TGTGCCAGCAGTCGCACTGGGGGGATCGATACGCAGTATTTT. It specifies CASSRTGGIDTQYF.

The CDR3, as DNA: TGCGCCAGCAGCTTGGGAGGCGGCGGAACCCTCTACGAGCAGTACTTC. The encoded protein is CASSLGGGGTLYEQYF. The chain couples TRBV5-1 to TRBJ2-7; D ambiguous. The length of the CDR3 is 16 residues. Germline values: CDR1 SGHRS, CDR2 YFSETQ. V was shortened by 0 bases and J by 3 bases, with 16 bases between the two germline ends.